The 21 T cell receptor beta chains below come from one sample, sequenced in a study of neoadjuvant anti-PD-1 for oral cavity cancer. The assay was immunoSEQ multiplex PCR, and TCRdb's table has in-frame clones only and misses some. Of 13,000 to 15,000 clones listed, less than 75% are singletons. The specimen comprised PBMCs, sampled before nivolumab (anti-PD-1) treatment. The receptors shown here come from a person between 35 and 79 years old with oral cavity squamous cell carcinoma.

J is TRBJ2-1 and V is TRBV25-1; weak D call: TRBD1 (6 bases). CDR1 is MGHDK, CDR2 SYGVNS, per germline. Trimming left V 8 bases short and J 0 bases short, with 20 bases between. The CDR3 length is 17 residues. The CDR3 nucleotides are TGTGCCAGCTCACGGACAGCCGCTTCAAGCTCCTACAATGAGCAGTTCTTC. It yields the protein CASSRTAASSSYNEQFF.

The gene calls are TRBV6-6 and TRBJ2-3; possibly TRBD1 or TRBD2 for D (5 bases each). Trimming pared 4 bases from V and 5 bases from J, leaving 7 bases between. The CDR3 is made up of 12 amino acids. Per germline, CDR1 MNHNY and CDR2 SVGAGI (reference sequence). The CDR3 region is CASSFGGDTQYF. In nucleotides, the CDR3 is TGTGCCAGCAGTTTTGGGGGAGATACGCAGTATTTT.

This chain connects TRBV5-1 to TRBJ1-1, with D hard to call. V lost 6 bases and J 8 bases, leaving 17 bases between the germline ends. There are 13 residues in the CDR3. From germline, CDR1 is SGHRS and CDR2 YFSETQ. CDR3 bases: TGCGCCAGCACCAGACCCCCTTCTCAAGAAGCTTTCTTT. Residues: CASTRPPSQEAFF.

This chain connects TRBV5-1 to TRBJ2-7; the D is unclear. V lost 0 bases and J lost 4, with 8 bases in between. Per the germline V gene, CDR1 is SGHRS and CDR2 is YFSETQ. This CDR3 spans 13 amino acids. The CDR3 spells CASSLAQRYEQYF. CDR3 DNA sequence: TGCGCCAGCAGCTTGGCTCAGAGGTACGAGCAGTACTTC.

The J gene is TRBJ2-7, the V gene TRBV2; possible D gene TRBD1, 5 bases. The CDR3 consists of 14 residues. CDR1 is SNHLY, CDR2 FYNNEI, per germline. V was clipped by 2 bases and J by 4 bases, with 12 bases between them. CDR3 nucleotide sequence: TGTGCCAGCAGTGAACAGGGCCATTTGTACGAGCAGTACTTC. The encoded protein is CASSEQGHLYEQYF.

The gene calls are TRBV5-1 and TRBJ1-1; TRBD1 agrees at 7 bases. Germline loops: CDR1 SGHRS, CDR2 YFSETQ. Unmatched junction bases numbered 3, after V lost 3 bases and J lost 4 bases. The CDR3 spans 13 residues. The CDR3: CASSYDRVTEAFF. Here the CDR3 DNA reads TGCGCCAGCAGCTATGACAGGGTCACTGAAGCTTTCTTT.

The sample holds a few counts of this clone. The gene calls are TRBV19 and TRBJ1-4, with 8 nucleotides matching TRBD1. Germline V gene sequence: CDR1 LNHDA, CDR2 SQIVND (reference sequence). The trim removed 7 bases at V and 4 bases at J, leaving 2 bases unmatched. This CDR3 spans 13 amino acids. CDR3 protein: CASNDRGNEKLFF. The CDR3 coding sequence is TGTGCCAGTAATGACAGGGGTAATGAAAAACTGTTTTTT.

The chain employs TRBV7-8 and TRBJ2-1, with 9 bases that match TRBD2. The trim removed 5 bases at V and 7 bases at J, leaving 6 bases unmatched. Germline-derived CDR1 and CDR2 are SGHVS and FQNEAQ. This CDR3 region has 14 residues. The CDR3, as DNA: TGTGCCAGCAGCCCAGGGACTAGCTCTAATGAGCAGTTCTTC. It codes for CASSPGTSSNEQFF.

The chain carries TRBV5-1 and TRBJ2-1, with 7 bases aligning to TRBD2. Germline V gene data show CDR1 as SGHRS and CDR2 as YFSETQ. The CDR3 totals 15 residues. The V segment lost 1 base and the J segment 4 bases; nucleotides outside the gene matches: 5. CDR3 in amino acids: CASSLRAGPYNEQFF. The CDR3 nucleotides read TGCGCCAGCAGCTTGAGAGCGGGACCATACAATGAGCAGTTCTTC.

The chain carries TRBV6-1 and TRBJ2-2; the D gene is possibly TRBD1 (6 bases). This CDR3 is built from 14 residues. Germline CDR1 MNHNS, CDR2 SASEGT. Trimming took 6 bases from V and 6 from J, leaving 14 bases between them. For the CDR3, the DNA is TGTGCCAGCAGCCAGGGACATAAGGCCGGGGAGCTGTTTTTT. Translating it yields CASSQGHKAGELFF.

This chain links TRBV7-6 with TRBJ2-7; TRBD1 is a possible D gene (5 bases). The germline CDR1 and CDR2 sequences are SGHVS and FNYEAQ. V was trimmed by 2 bases and J by 10 bases, leaving 15 bases between them. There are 13 residues in the CDR3. CDR3: CASSLRGLGDQYF. The DNA of the CDR3 is TGTGCCAGCAGCTTACGCGGTTTAGGGGATCAGTACTTC.

The rearrangement joins TRBV29-1 to TRBJ1-4; no clear D gene. CDR1 and CDR2 from the germline V gene are SQVTM and ANQGSEA. V lost 7 bases to trimming and J lost 3 bases, with 12 bases between them. There are 13 residues in the CDR3. CDR3 region: CSATGSSNEKLFF. CDR3 DNA: TGCAGCGCGACCGGGAGCTCTAATGAAAAACTGTTTTTT. Full variable domain (rest looked up from reference TRBV29-1 and TRBJ1-4): SAVISQKPSRDICQRGTSLTIQCQVDSQVTMMFWYRQQPGQSLTLIATANQGSEATYESGFVIDKFPISRPNLTFSTLTVSNMSPEDSSIYLCSATGSSNEKLFFGSGTQLSVL.

The rearrangement uses TRBV7-9 and TRBJ1-3; unclear D gene. V gave up 1 base and J gave up 9 bases, with 7 bases separating them. Germline loops: CDR1 SEHNR, CDR2 FQNEAQ (reference sequence). CDR3 length equals 12 residues. CDR3 loop: CASSLGRSTIYF. The CDR3 bases are TGTGCCAGCAGCTTAGGACGGAGCACCATATATTTT.

The rearrangement links TRBV7-6 to TRBJ2-7; no clear D. Germline V gives CDR1 SGHVS, CDR2 FNYEAQ. The V end was cut by 5 bases, the J end by 2 bases, with 13 bases between. The CDR3 runs to 14 residues. CDR3 coding DNA: TGTGCCAGCAGCCCGACCCCAGAGACCTACGAGCAGTACTTC. It yields the protein CASSPTPETYEQYF.

This clone was found a few times. V gene TRBV7-9 combines with J gene TRBJ1-6; D remains unclear. V lost 4 bases and J lost 10, with 14 bases in between. The CDR3 is 14 amino acids. Germline-derived CDR1 and CDR2 are SEHNR and FQNEAQ (reference sequence). In DNA form, the CDR3 reads TGTGCCAGCAGCTCCACTGGCGCGGAATCACCCCTCCACTTT. This codes for CASSSTGAESPLHF. Variable domain in full (rest from reference TRBV7-9 and TRBJ1-6): DTGVSQNPRHKITKRGQNVTFRCDPISEHNRLYWYRQTLGQGPEFLTYFQNEAQLEKSRLLSDRFSAERPKGSFSTLEIQRTEQGDSAMYLCASSSTGAESPLHFGNGTRLTVT.

This clone has more than one count but fewer than ten. The chain recombines TRBV4-1 with TRBJ2-7, with TRBD2 identical over 11 bases. Germline CDR1 reads MGHRA; CDR2 reads YSYEKL. The CDR3 is 17 amino acids. Germline trimming cut 4 bases from V and 5 bases from J; bases unmatched to any gene: 13. CDR3 coding DNA: TGCGCCAGCAGCCGAGCGGGACTAGCGGTCCTTGGGAACGAGCAGTACTTC. It yields the protein CASSRAGLAVLGNEQYF.

V and J are TRBV7-8 and TRBJ1-5; 7 bases map to TRBD1. From germline, CDR1 is SGHVS and CDR2 FQNEAQ. The J segment lost 1 base and the V segment lost 5 bases, leaving 8 bases of the junction unmatched. The CDR3 loop spans 16 amino acids. CDR3 loop: CASSHLTGRSNQPQHF. The CDR3 DNA sequence: TGTGCCAGCAGCCACCTGACAGGGCGAAGCAATCAGCCCCAGCATTTT. The entire variable domain, with the rest obtained from reference TRBV7-8 and TRBJ1-5, is as follows: GAGVSQSPRYKVAKRGQDVALRCDPISGHVSLFWYQQALGQGPEFLTYFQNEAQLDKSGLPSDRFFAERPEGSVSTLKIQRTQQEDSAVYLCASSHLTGRSNQPQHFGDGTRLSIL.

A few counts support this clone. The rearrangement links TRBV9 to TRBJ2-5; 7 bases fit TRBD2. In germline, CDR1 is SGDLS, CDR2 YYNGEE. The CDR3 totals 16 residues. V dropped 3 bases and J dropped 2; count of bases not matched to a gene: 10. CDR3 sequence (DNA): TGTGCCAGCAGCGCAATCCCTAGCGGAGCTCAAGAGACCCAGTACTTC. This translates into CASSAIPSGAQETQYF.

The rearrangement uses TRBV12-5 and TRBJ1-1; D is perhaps TRBD1 (5 bases). The CDR3 covers 13 residues. Germline-derived CDR1 and CDR2 are LGHNT and FRNRAP. V was shortened by 4 bases and J by 2 bases, with 8 bases between the two germline ends. The CDR3 DNA follows: TGTGCTAGTGGTTGGGGGGGAAACACTGAAGCTTTCTTT. Translation: CASGWGGNTEAFF.

This clone was seen a handful of times. The chain carries TRBV11-1 and TRBJ1-2; TRBD1 is a possible D gene (5 bases). The CDR3 has 12 amino acids. Germline V gene data show CDR1 as SGHAT and CDR2 as FQDESV (reference sequence). V lost 3 bases to trimming and J lost 4 bases, with 6 bases between them. DNA for the CDR3: TGTGCCAGCAGCTTTGACAGCTATGGCTACACCTTC. It translates to CASSFDSYGYTF.

The chain carries TRBV5-1 and TRBJ1-1; 7 bases align to TRBD1. The CDR3 consists of 15 residues. J was trimmed by 1 base and V by 1 base; bases with no gene match: 4. Germline V gene lookup returns CDR1 SGHRS and CDR2 YFSETQ. The CDR3 is CASSLTGQRNTEAFF. DNA of the CDR3: TGCGCCAGCAGCTTGACGGGACAGCGGAACACTGAAGCTTTCTTT.